This entry lists 21 T cell receptor beta chains sequenced from one sample in a study of blood T cell repertoires in COVID-19 (dated by TCRdb to 2020 to 2022). The protocol used for the library was the immunoSEQ multiplex PCR assay. Not all clones reach the TCRdb copy of this immuneACCESS table, which keeps in-frame sequences only. Checked studies attribute under half of the gap to unresolved V genes and leave the rest unexplained. The sample table lists around 270,000 clones, roughly 91% of them with a count of one. The ten largest clonotypes hold about 5% of the sample. Input material: peripheral blood. The receptors stem from a man aged 35 to 55 with acute or convalescent COVID-19.

This clone was detected a few times. The chain uses TRBV7-3 and TRBJ1-1; 10 bases agree with TRBD1. After removal of 1 base from V and 3 bases from J, the junction contained 2 bases not matched to a gene. CDR1 and CDR2 (germline): SGHTA, FQGTGA. The CDR3 totals 15 residues. The CDR3 loop is CASSLIGTGDTEAFF. DNA of the CDR3: TGTGCCAGCAGCTTAATCGGGACAGGGGACACTGAAGCTTTCTTT.

Here the CDR3 DNA reads TGTGCCGGAGGGCTCACGGGGGATGGCTACACCTTC. Amino acids: CAGGLTGDGYTF. The chain uses TRBV7-9 and TRBJ1-2; D is possibly TRBD1 (5 bases). The V and J ends lost 11 bases and 6 bases respectively, with 16 bases between them. Germline assignment: CDR1 SEHNR and CDR2 FQNEAQ (reference sequence). The CDR3 has 12 amino acids.

The V and J genes are TRBV15 and TRBJ1-1, with D maybe TRBD1 (5 bases). Trimming left V 1 base short and J 5 bases short, with 11 bases between. Per germline, CDR1 LNHNV and CDR2 YYDKDF (reference sequence). The CDR3 runs to 14 residues. CDR3 coding DNA: TGTGCCACCAGCAGAGGCGACAGTCGGACTGAAGCTTTCTTT. Translating gives CATSRGDSRTEAFF.

This clone has more than one count but fewer than ten. The chain combines TRBV11-2 with TRBJ1-6; the D gene is possibly TRBD1 (6 bases). Between the trimmed V and J ends, which lost 5 bases and 10 bases, there was a span of 15 bases. The CDR3 consists of 14 residues. The V gene's germline CDR1 is SGHAT and CDR2 FQNNGV. CDR3: CASSPRLGGSPLHF. The CDR3 coding sequence is TGTGCCAGCAGCCCCCGGTTAGGGGGATCACCCCTCCACTTT.

The rearrangement uses TRBV13 and TRBJ1-1; D ambiguous. In germline, CDR1 is PRHDT, CDR2 FYEKMQ (reference sequence). The CDR3 totals 12 residues. Trimming pared 3 bases from V and 2 bases from J, leaving 4 bases between. CDR3 loop: CASSFLNTEAFF. The CDR3 nucleotides read TGTGCCAGCAGCTTCCTTAACACTGAAGCTTTCTTT.

CDR3 protein: CASSFNRGTEQYF. CDR3 nucleotides: TGCGCCAGCAGCTTTAACAGGGGAACCGAGCAGTACTTC. V is TRBV5-1 and J is TRBJ2-7, with 7 nucleotides matching TRBD1. The V segment lost 2 bases and the J segment 6 bases; nucleotides outside the gene matches: 5. This CDR3 region has 13 residues. Germline CDR1 reads SGHRS; CDR2 reads YFSETQ.

The chain combines TRBV7-2 with TRBJ2-6; D is undetermined. Trimming took off 7 bases at V and 10 bases at J, with 8 bases between the two ends. Germline V gives CDR1 SGHTA, CDR2 FQGNSA. The length of the CDR3 is 11 residues. DNA for the CDR3: TGTGCCAGCACAACTTTTAACGTCCTGACTTTC. Encoded protein: CASTTFNVLTF.

This chain links TRBV5-1 with TRBJ1-1; maybe TRBD1 (6 bases). The germline CDR1 and CDR2 sequences are SGHRS and YFSETQ. This CDR3 is 17 amino acids long. The germline V and J ends were trimmed by 1 base and 2 bases, with 18 bases remaining between them. In DNA form, the CDR3 reads TGCGCCAGCAGCTTGAGATGGCAGGGGCTAAGAAACACTGAAGCTTTCTTT. Translation: CASSLRWQGLRNTEAFF.

This sequence joins TRBV7-9 and TRBJ1-1, with D hard to call. The CDR3 sequence is 14 residues long. V was shortened by 1 base and J by 6 bases, with 12 bases between the two germline ends. Germline V lookup: CDR1 SEHNR, CDR2 FQNEAQ (reference sequence). The CDR3 DNA reads TGTGCCAGCAGCTTAGAGGGTGGAGGCGCTGAAGCTTTCTTT. This codes for CASSLEGGGAEAFF.

This sequence joins TRBV24-1 and TRBJ1-1; weak D call: TRBD1 (5 bases). Germline CDR1 and CDR2: KGHDR and SFDVKD. CDR3 length: 13 residues. Trimming left V 9 bases short and J 1 base short, with 11 bases between. CDR3 amino acids: CATGGTSNTEAFF. CDR3 bases: TGTGCCACCGGGGGGACTTCGAACACTGAAGCTTTCTTT.

The rearrangement uses TRBV7-8 and TRBJ1-3, with D perhaps matching TRBD1 (5 bases). Germline V lookup: CDR1 SGHVS, CDR2 FQNEAQ. CDR3 size: 15 residues. With 5 bases removed from V and 4 bases from J, the gap between germline ends came to 15 bases. The CDR3 is CASSLRSSGGNTIYF. For the CDR3, the DNA is TGTGCCAGCAGCCTGAGGTCTTCAGGGGGAAACACCATATATTTT. Using reference TRBV7-8 and TRBJ1-3 for the parts outside the CDR3, the full variable domain is GAGVSQSPRYKVAKRGQDVALRCDPISGHVSLFWYQQALGQGPEFLTYFQNEAQLDKSGLPSDRFFAERPEGSVSTLKIQRTQQEDSAVYLCASSLRSSGGNTIYFGEGSWLTVV.

The chain joins TRBV18 to TRBJ1-1; 8 nucleotides match TRBD1. Germline CDR1 is KGHSH and CDR2 is LQKENI. The CDR3 sequence is 16 residues long. Unmatched junction bases numbered 12, after V lost 3 bases and J lost 6 bases. CDR3 protein: CASSPRDRGTVAEAFF. In DNA, the CDR3 is TGTGCCAGCTCACCGCGAGACAGGGGCACCGTGGCTGAAGCTTTCTTT.

In this sample, this clone turned up once. Other DNA sequences in the same sample also yield this CDR3. V is TRBV5-1 and J is TRBJ2-3, with D uncertain. The germline V gene has CDR1 SGHRS and CDR2 YFSETQ. The CDR3 covers 14 residues. The ends were cut back, 0 bases at V and 4 bases at J, with 9 bases in the middle. The CDR3 nucleotides read TGCGCCAGCAGCTTGGCCGGTACGGCAGATACGCAGTATTTT. It encodes CASSLAGTADTQYF.

The CDR3 sequence: CASSLRDRFRGYTF. Here the CDR3 DNA reads TGTGCCAGCAGTCTCCGGGACAGGTTTCGGGGCTACACCTTC. The V gene is TRBV6-5, the J gene TRBJ1-2, with 8 positions matching TRBD1. After removal of 5 bases from V and 8 bases from J, the junction contained 10 bases not matched to a gene. The CDR3 length is 14 residues. Germline CDR1 MNHEY, CDR2 SVGAGI.

The gene calls are TRBV19 and TRBJ2-7; 8 bases are shared with TRBD1. J gave up 1 base and V 10 bases, and 6 bases lay outside the gene matches. This CDR3 has 13 residues. Germline loops: CDR1 LNHDA, CDR2 SQIVND (reference sequence). The CDR3 nucleotides read TGTGCCACGAACCACAGGGGGTCCTACGAGCAGTACTTC. It translates to CATNHRGSYEQYF. The variable domain in full, completed from reference TRBV19 and TRBJ2-7, reads DGGITQSPKYLFRKEGQNVTLSCEQNLNHDAMYWYRQDPGQGLRLIYYSQIVNDFQKGDIAEGYSVSREKKESFPLTVTSAQKNPTAFYLCATNHRGSYEQYFGPGTRLTVT.

This sequence joins TRBV5-4 and TRBJ1-2, with no clear D. CDR3 length: 15 residues. V lost 0 bases to trimming and J lost 4 bases, with 13 bases between them. CDR1 and CDR2 (germline): SGHNT, YYREEE (reference sequence). The CDR3 DNA reads as TGTGCCAGCAGCTTGGTCGGCGGACTTGGCTATGGCTACACCTTC. This codes for CASSLVGGLGYGYTF. The complete variable domain, with remaining parts taken from reference TRBV5-4 and TRBJ1-2, reads ETGVTQSPTHLIKTRGQQVTLRCSSQSGHNTVSWYQQALGQGPQFIFQYYREEENGRGNFPPRFSGLQFPNYSSELNVNALELDDSALYLCASSLVGGLGYGYTFGSGTRLTVV.

J is TRBJ1-2 and V is TRBV5-1; D gene uncertain. The CDR3 has 15 residues. Germline loops: CDR1 SGHRS, CDR2 YFSETQ. The V end lost 0 bases, the J end lost 3 bases, and 12 bases lay between the germline ends. The CDR3 protein is CASSLEPGRYYGYTF. The CDR3, as DNA: TGCGCCAGCAGCTTGGAGCCGGGGAGGTACTATGGCTACACCTTC.

The chain recombines TRBV6-1 with TRBJ2-1; D uncertain. Per germline, CDR1 MNHNS and CDR2 SASEGT. CDR3 length: 14 residues. Trimming took off 0 bases at V and 4 bases at J, with 7 bases between the two ends. For the CDR3, the DNA is TGTGCCAGCAGTGAAGCCACTCCTTACAATGAGCAGTTCTTC. Amino acids: CASSEATPYNEQFF.

The V and J genes are TRBV9 and TRBJ1-4; a possible D gene is TRBD1 (5 bases). This CDR3 has 17 residues. The germline CDR1 and CDR2 sequences are SGDLS and YYNGEE. Trimming cost V 2 bases and J 7 bases, with 21 bases left between them. The CDR3 region has the DNA TGTGCCAGCAGCGTGGGGGGAATGGTCTCTCTCACTGAAAAACTGTTTTTT. Amino acid sequence: CASSVGGMVSLTEKLFF.

The chain couples TRBV19 to TRBJ1-2, with 9 bases aligning to TRBD1. The junction had 6 bases not matched to a gene; V was cut back by 5 bases and J by 2 bases. The CDR3 has 15 residues. Germline CDR1 is LNHDA and CDR2 is SQIVND (reference sequence). The CDR3 nucleotides read TGTGCCAGTAGTCGACCAGGACAGGGGAACTATGGCTACACCTTC. This translates into CASSRPGQGNYGYTF.

V and J are TRBV6-1 and TRBJ2-2, with a tentative D call TRBD2 (5 bases). Deletions cut 9 bases from V and 1 base from J, with 15 bases between. Germline V gene sequence: CDR1 MNHNS, CDR2 SASEGT. CDR3 size: 15 residues. CDR3 DNA: TGTGCCAGTTATAGGGAGACGTTGAACACCGGGGAGCTGTTTTTT. Translating gives CASYRETLNTGELFF.